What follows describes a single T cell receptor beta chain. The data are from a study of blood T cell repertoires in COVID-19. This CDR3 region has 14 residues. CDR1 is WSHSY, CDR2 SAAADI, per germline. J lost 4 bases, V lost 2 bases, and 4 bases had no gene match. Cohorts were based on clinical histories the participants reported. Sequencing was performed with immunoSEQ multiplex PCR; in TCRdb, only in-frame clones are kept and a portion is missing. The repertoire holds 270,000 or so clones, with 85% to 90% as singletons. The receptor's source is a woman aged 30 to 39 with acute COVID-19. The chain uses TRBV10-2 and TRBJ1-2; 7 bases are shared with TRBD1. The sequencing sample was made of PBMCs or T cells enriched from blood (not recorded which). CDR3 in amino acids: CASSEGGQIYGYTF. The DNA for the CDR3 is TGCGCCAGCAGTGAGGGGGGACAGATCTATGGCTACACCTTC.